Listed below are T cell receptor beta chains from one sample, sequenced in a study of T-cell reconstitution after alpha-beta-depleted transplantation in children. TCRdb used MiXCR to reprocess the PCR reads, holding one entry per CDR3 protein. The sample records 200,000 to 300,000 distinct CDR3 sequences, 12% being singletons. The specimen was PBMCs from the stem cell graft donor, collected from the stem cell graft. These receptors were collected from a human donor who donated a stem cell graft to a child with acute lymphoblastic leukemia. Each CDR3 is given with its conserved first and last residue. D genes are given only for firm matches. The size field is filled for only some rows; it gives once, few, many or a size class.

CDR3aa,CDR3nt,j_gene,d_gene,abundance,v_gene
CASSLPTDSTANYGYTF,TGCGCCAGCAGCTTGCCTACAGACAGTACAGCTAACTATGGCTACACCTTC,TRBJ1-2,NA,NA,TRBV5-1
CASRPGESPTYEQYF,TGTGCCAGCAGGCCGGGCGAATCCCCTACCTACGAGCAGTACTTC,TRBJ2-7,NA,many,TRBV6-1
CASSLASGLRVKQFF,TGTGCCAGCAGCCTCGCGTCGGGACTAAGGGTCAAGCAGTTCTTC,TRBJ2-1,TRBD2,many,TRBV7-8
CASSTGPGSGNTIYF,TGTGCCAGCAGCACAGGCCCCGGCTCTGGAAACACCATATATTTT,TRBJ1-3,NA,many,TRBV7-2
CASSQEGGAYNEQFF,TGTGCCAGCAGCCAAGAAGGCGGGGCCTACAATGAGCAGTTCTTC,TRBJ2-1,NA,many,TRBV4-2
CASSLASSGTYNEQFF,TGCGCCAGCAGCTTGGCATCTAGCGGAACCTACAATGAGCAGTTCTTC,TRBJ2-1,TRBD2,many,TRBV5-1
CSATDREETQYF,TGCAGTGCTACGGACAGGGAGGAGACCCAGTACTTC,TRBJ2-5,TRBD1,many,TRBV20-1
CASSTPGLAGVYNEQFF,TGTGCCAGCAGTACTCCGGGACTAGCGGGGGTTTACAATGAGCAGTTCTTC,TRBJ2-1,TRBD2,many,TRBV12-3/TRBV12-4
CATSSSRDLIGSYTF,TGTGCCACCAGTAGTAGCCGGGACCTAATTGGAAGCTACACCTTC,TRBJ1-2,NA,NA,TRBV24-1
CASSLIGPAEGYGYTF,TGTGCCAGCAGCTTGATCGGACCTGCGGAGGGATATGGCTACACCTTC,TRBJ1-2,NA,many,TRBV5-6
CATSDGARTQYF,TGTGCCACCAGTGATGGGGCGAGGACCCAGTACTTC,TRBJ2-5,NA,many,TRBV24-1
CASNLSGRYNEQFF,TGTGCCAGCAATTTAAGCGGGAGGTACAATGAGCAGTTCTTC,TRBJ2-1,TRBD2,many,TRBV27
CASSLTGEGEQPQHF,TGTGCCAGCAGCCTCACAGGGGAGGGGGAGCAGCCCCAGCATTTT,TRBJ1-5,TRBD1,few,TRBV12-3/TRBV12-4
CASGGDTQYF,TGTGCCAGTGGCGGGGATACGCAGTATTTT,TRBJ2-3,NA,many,TRBV5-5
CASSPHTDPSYNEQFF,TGTGCCAGCAGTCCACACACGGACCCCTCCTACAATGAGCAGTTCTTC,TRBJ2-1,NA,many,TRBV12-3/TRBV12-4
CASSELGRGFTDTQYF,TGTGCCAGCAGTGAACTTGGCAGGGGATTCACAGATACGCAGTATTTT,TRBJ2-3,NA,many,TRBV6-1
CASRSPGEDEQFF,TGTGCCAGCAGGAGCCCCGGGGAGGATGAGCAGTTCTTC,TRBJ2-1,NA,many,TRBV6-1
CASGKTTGGDLTDTQYF,TGTGCCAGCGGAAAGACGACAGGGGGGGACCTCACAGATACGCAGTATTTT,TRBJ2-3,TRBD1,many,TRBV6-2/TRBV6-3
CASSLAGGTGVSYEQYF,TGTGCCAGCAGCCTCGCCGGCGGGACAGGGGTTTCCTACGAGCAGTACTTC,TRBJ2-7,TRBD1,many,TRBV7-2
CASSPQGSVNEQYF,TGTGCCAGCAGTCCCCAGGGTTCGGTTAACGAGCAGTACTTC,TRBJ2-7,NA,many,TRBV28
CSARDGAGSTDTQYF,TGCAGTGCTAGAGATGGGGCCGGAAGCACAGATACGCAGTATTTT,TRBJ2-3,NA,many,TRBV20-1
CAWSVGPGTGDEQYF,TGTGCCTGGAGTGTAGGGCCGGGGACAGGGGACGAGCAGTACTTC,TRBJ2-7,TRBD1,few,TRBV30
CASRGQAAYEQYF,TGTGCCAGCAGAGGACAGGCCGCCTACGAGCAGTACTTC,TRBJ2-7,TRBD1,many,TRBV28
CASSYFDSYEQYF,TGTGCCAGCAGTTACTTCGACAGCTACGAGCAGTACTTC,TRBJ2-7,NA,NA,TRBV6-2/TRBV6-3
CASSRSEQPQHF,TGTGCCAGCTCGCGTTCGGAGCAGCCCCAGCATTTT,TRBJ1-5,NA,NA,TRBV18
CASSFSGETEAFF,TGTGCCAGCAGTTTTTCAGGGGAGACTGAAGCTTTCTTT,TRBJ1-1,NA,many,TRBV6-2/TRBV6-3
CASSRAGRSNTGELFF,TGTGCCAGTAGTAGAGCGGGAAGATCGAACACCGGGGAGCTGTTTTTT,TRBJ2-2,TRBD2,NA,TRBV19
CASSQPEVETQYF,TGTGCCAGCAGCCAACCTGAGGTGGAGACCCAGTACTTC,TRBJ2-5,NA,many,TRBV4-2
CASSFRLGEETQYF,TGTGCCAGCAGTTTTCGCTTGGGGGAGGAGACCCAGTACTTC,TRBJ2-5,NA,few,TRBV12-3/TRBV12-4
CASGRGDTDTQYF,TGCGCCAGCGGACGGGGAGACACAGATACGCAGTATTTT,TRBJ2-3,NA,NA,TRBV5-1
CASSHGDRVLDTQYF,TGCGCCAGCAGCCATGGGGACAGGGTCTTGGATACGCAGTATTTT,TRBJ2-3,TRBD1,many,TRBV4-1
CASSLDRGAQYF,TGTGCCAGCAGCCTGGACAGAGGGGCCCAGTACTTC,TRBJ2-5,NA,many,TRBV5-6
CASSQETGDARSYTF,TGTGCCAGCAGCCAAGAAACAGGGGACGCCAGGAGCTACACCTTC,TRBJ1-2,TRBD1,many,TRBV14
CASSMGTGDSPLHF,TGTGCCAGTAGTATGGGGACAGGGGATTCACCCCTCCACTTT,TRBJ1-6,TRBD1,NA,TRBV19
CASSPGLAGVGETQYF,TGTGCCAGTAGTCCCGGACTAGCGGGAGTGGGGGAGACCCAGTACTTC,TRBJ2-5,TRBD2,many,TRBV19